This T cell receptor (beta chain) comes out of a study of T cells in Graves' hyperthyroidism and ophthalmopathy. Concerning this clonotype itself: Its antigen is still unknown.

Germline V gene sequence: CDR1 SQVTM, CDR2 ANQGSEA. Trimming took 7 bases from V and 8 from J, leaving 21 bases between them. The CDR3 runs to 14 residues. What was amplified from RNA transcripts were TCR beta CDR3 regions. The study used the HTBI primer set for a first-round RT-PCR of the TCR CDR3. TCRdb reanalysed the multiplex PCR reads using MiXCR and keeps one entry per CDR3 protein. The table lists about 740,000 distinct CDR3 sequences, 13% to 15% of them singletons, with roughly 10% in the top ten. Broader study findings: Within blood appeared most thyroid clonotypes that had expanded above 0.001.

This rearrangement joins TRBV29-1 to TRBJ2-1, with D perhaps matching TRBD1 (5 bases). The source material was blood. The receptor was isolated from a woman aged 18-30 years with Graves' hyperthyroidism. The CDR3 coding sequence is TGCAGCGCGATGGGGCAGGCCATCTCCCATGAGCAGTTCTTC. Amino acid sequence: CSAMGQAISHEQFF.